This T cell receptor beta chain was sequenced for a study of human T cells and chemical hapten exposure. MiXCR was run by TCRdb on the RACE reads, yielding one entry per CDR3 protein. This repertoire shows fewer than 50,000 distinct CDR3 sequences, 4% found once; its top ten account for 20% to 30%. This clonotype appeared many times. Time point of the sample: patch test 1, 2 weeks after DPC sensitization. The treatment denotes: therapeutic diphenylcyclopropenone sensitization with weekly scalp DPC. Unseparated into fractions, whole blood served as the source from which total RNA was extracted. This CDR3 comprises 15 residues. The germline V gene has CDR1 SEHNR and CDR2 FQNEAQ (reference sequence). The junction had 8 bases not matched to a gene; V was cut back by 5 bases and J by 2 bases.

The sequences come from whole blood, collected in connection with sensitization to the hapten diphenylcyclopropenone (DPC). The source of this sequence is a man aged 50-59 years with alopecia areata. Some clones in this sample may be carry-over from other donors' samples. V and J are TRBV7-9 and TRBJ2-7, with 8 positions matching TRBD1. CDR3 protein: CASSRTGTTAYEQYF. As DNA, the CDR3 is TGTGCCAGCAGCAGGACAGGGACCACGGCCTACGAGCAGTACTTC.